These 10 T cell receptor beta chains were all obtained from the same sample, sequenced in a study of blood T cells in healthy people across ages. Next came a second PCR, run for roughly 6 to 11 cycles, which used a sample-barcoded 5' primer along with a J-beta primer mix. One entry per CDR3 protein results from TCRdb running MiXCR on the 5' RACE reads. This table holds hundreds of thousands of distinct CDR3 sequences, roughly three fifths found once. The sample consisted of blood. The origin of the receptors is a man between 35 and 55 years old in good health.

The rearrangement joins TRBV12-3 or TRBV12-4 to TRBJ2-1; 9 positions agree with TRBD1. This CDR3 spans 16 amino acids. V was pared by 8 bases and J by 7 bases, with 15 bases of the junction left unmatched. The CDR3 DNA is TGTGCCAGCGGCAACCCCCACAGGGGGCTTTATAATGAGCAGTTCTTC. Its translation is CASGNPHRGLYNEQFF.

A few counts support this clonotype. CDR3 nucleotides: TGTGCCAGCAGCTTAGAAGTTTGGGGGGGCGGTCAGCCCCAGCATTTT. It yields the protein CASSLEVWGGGQPQHF. This chain links TRBV7-2 with TRBJ1-5, with D possibly TRBD1 on 6 matching bases. V was shortened by 1 base and J by 6 bases, with 16 bases between the two germline ends. The CDR3 has 16 amino acids. Germline CDR1 and CDR2: SGHTA and FQGNSA.

V usage is TRBV9 and J usage is TRBJ2-7, with TRBD1 identical over 8 bases. The CDR3 consists of 14 residues. The V gene's germline CDR1 is SGDLS and CDR2 YYNGEE. V shed 2 bases, J shed 5 bases, and the junction held 6 bases outside the gene matches. The CDR3 nucleotides are TGTGCCAGCAGCGTGGGGACAGGCCAGAACGAGCAGTACTTC. Its protein product is CASSVGTGQNEQYF.

This rearrangement joins TRBV3-1 to TRBJ1-6, with 8 bases fitting TRBD1. The CDR3 is 15 amino acids. Germline lookup yields CDR1 LGHDT and CDR2 YNNKEL (reference sequence). V lost 4 bases, J lost 7 bases, and 6 bases stayed unmatched. The CDR3 DNA is TGTGCCAGCAGCCGGCAGACAGGGGACAATTCACCCCTCCACTTT. Translation gives CASSRQTGDNSPLHF.

This clonotype was seen a few times. The rearrangement joins TRBV7-9 to TRBJ2-6; no reliable D call. This CDR3 has 18 residues. The V end was cut by 5 bases, the J end by 2 bases, with 19 bases between. Per the germline V gene, CDR1 is SEHNR and CDR2 is FQNEAQ (reference sequence). CDR3 sequence reads: CASSPWTVFTTGANVLTF. For the CDR3, the DNA is TGTGCCAGCAGCCCGTGGACGGTCTTTACGACTGGGGCCAACGTCCTGACTTTC.

CDR3 in DNA: TGTGCCACCCGGGACAGGAACAATTCACCCCTCCACTTT. Encoded protein: CATRDRNNSPLHF. The chain is built from TRBV3-1 and TRBJ1-6; 8 nucleotides match TRBD1. The germline V gene encodes CDR1 LGHDT and CDR2 YNNKEL (reference sequence). Losses at the gene ends were 10 bases for V and 7 bases for J; bases not matched to a gene: 6. The CDR3 is 13 amino acids.

The table lists this clonotype with many counts. V and J are TRBV20-1 and TRBJ2-5, with a possible D match to TRBD1 (6 bases). The CDR3 covers 12 residues. CDR1 is DFQATT and CDR2 is SNEGSKA in the germline V gene (reference sequence). Trimming cost V 2 bases and J 6 bases, with 10 bases left between them. DNA of the CDR3: TGCAGTGCTAGAAGCAGGGGTCAGACCCAGTACTTC. It is translated as CSARSRGQTQYF.

The rearrangement links TRBV6-2 or TRBV6-3 to TRBJ2-1; 7 bases match TRBD2. Germline lookup yields CDR1 MNHEY and CDR2 SVGEGT. The CDR3 totals 15 residues. Trimming took 2 bases from V and 8 from J; bases not matched to a gene: 9. This CDR3 reads CASSYGAGDADEQFF. The DNA for the CDR3 is TGTGCCAGCAGTTACGGCGCGGGAGACGCGGATGAGCAGTTCTTC.

This clonotype was counted between two and nine times. The chain has TRBV5-1 and TRBJ2-5, with 9 bases identical to TRBD1. The CDR3 is 14 residues long. Germline CDR1 reads SGHRS; CDR2 reads YFSETQ. V trimming: 3 bases; J trimming: 5 bases; junction bases outside the gene matches: 5. Here the CDR3 reads CASSSQGAEETQYF. CDR3 DNA sequence: TGCGCCAGCAGCTCACAGGGGGCTGAGGAGACCCAGTACTTC.

This clonotype has only a few counts. The chain carries TRBV5-1 and TRBJ2-1, with D perhaps TRBD1 or TRBD2 (5 bases each). This CDR3 comprises 15 residues. V lost 1 base and J 7 bases, leaving 15 bases between the germline ends. Germline V gene lookup returns CDR1 SGHRS and CDR2 YFSETQ. CDR3 coding DNA: TGCGCCAGCAGCTTGTTGGGACCGGTATATAATGAGCAGTTCTTC. Its translation is CASSLLGPVYNEQFF.